The sequence of this T cell receptor (beta chain) was determined in a study of blood T cell repertoires in COVID-19. Study in general: Acute and convalescent COVID-19 specimens originated in the United States, Italy and Spain. PBMCs, B-cell-depleted T cells, or T cells were the source of the cDNA or gDNA that made up the material.

Original analysis: Scientists estimated how many nucleated cells there were by amplifying reference gene primers. Using immunoSEQ multiplex PCR, the repertoire was profiled, and TCRdb retains in-frame clones only, with some absent. The V and J calls and clone size come from that table; D and trimming were worked out from the DNA. The sample yields about 70,000 clones, 70% to 80% seen once. The TCR was taken from a woman in her 70s with acute or convalescent COVID-19. The specimen sequenced was peripheral blood.

The CDR3 region is CASSGPTRTQGAANEKLFF. DNA for the CDR3: TGCGCCAGCAGCGGCCCTACCAGAACCCAAGGGGCGGCTAATGAAAAACTGTTTTTT. The chain uses TRBV5-1 and TRBJ1-4; tentative D call: TRBD1 (5 bases). This CDR3 is built from 19 residues. V lost 4 bases, J lost 3 bases, and 25 bases lay in between. Germline CDR1 SGHRS, CDR2 YFSETQ.